The rows below give T cell receptor beta chains drawn from one sample of a study of blood T cell repertoires in COVID-19. Profiled with immunoSEQ multiplex PCR; TCRdb holds only in-frame clones, not every one. Altogether about 100,000 clones are present, about 90% being singletons, with the ten largest covering 4.5% to 6%. The sequenced material came from peripheral blood. These TCRs come from a man aged 40-49 years with active or convalescent COVID-19. The CDR3 runs from the conserved cysteine through the conserved F or W. A D gene is named only where the DNA matches it firmly. A clone size is listed for some rows: how often the clone was seen (once, few, many), or a class if it is expanded.

V: TRBV28; D: TRBD1; J: TRBJ1-5; size: NA; DNA: TGTGCCAGCAGTTCGGGACAGGGGAATCAGCCCCAGCATTTT; CDR3: CASSSGQGNQPQHF
V: TRBV28; D: NA; J: TRBJ1-2; size: once; DNA: TGTGCCAGCAGTTTACAGGGGAACTATGGCTACACCTTC; CDR3: CASSLQGNYGYTF
V: TRBV30; D: NA; J: TRBJ1-5; size: NA; DNA: TGTGCCGGAGTCCTCGGGCCCCAGCATTTT; CDR3: CAGVLGPQHF
V: TRBV7-2; D: NA; J: TRBJ2-7; size: NA; DNA: TGTGCCAGCAGCTTAGTAGCTTACGAGCAGTACTTC; CDR3: CASSLVAYEQYF
V: TRBV28; D: TRBD1; J: TRBJ1-2; size: NA; DNA: TGTGCCAGCAGCCATCAATCGGGACAGGGGGCGCGCGGCTACACCTTC; CDR3: CASSHQSGQGARGYTF
V: TRBV14; D: NA; J: TRBJ2-2; size: NA; DNA: TGTGCCAGCAGCCAAGCCGCAGGCGCCGGGGAGCTGTTTTTT; CDR3: CASSQAAGAGELFF
V: TRBV5-1; D: NA; J: TRBJ1-4; size: once; DNA: TGCGCCAGCAGCCCCTTTGGGGGGGCGCAGAATGAAAAACTGTTTTTT; CDR3: CASSPFGGAQNEKLFF
V: TRBV28; D: TRBD1; J: TRBJ2-5; size: NA; DNA: TGTGCCAGCAGACCCGACAGGGGGCCCCAAGAGACCCAGTACTTC; CDR3: CASRPDRGPQETQYF
V: TRBV27; D: TRBD1; J: TRBJ1-1; size: once; DNA: TGTGCCAGCAGTTTGTGGACAGGAATGAACACTGAAGCTTTCTTT; CDR3: CASSLWTGMNTEAFF
V: TRBV3-1/TRBV3-2; D: NA; J: TRBJ2-3; size: NA; DNA: TGTGCCAGCAGCCAGGGGGGTGGCAGTAGCACAGATACGCAGTATTTT; CDR3: CASSQGGGSSTDTQYF
V: TRBV6-5; D: NA; J: TRBJ1-2; size: NA; DNA: TGTGCCAGCAGTTACATGCCACAGGATGGCTACACCTTC; CDR3: CASSYMPQDGYTF
V: TRBV27; D: NA; J: TRBJ2-7; size: NA; DNA: TGTGCCAGCAGTTTATTGGGGGGAGATCTCTCCGAGCAGTACTTC; CDR3: CASSLLGGDLSEQYF
V: TRBV10-3; D: TRBD1; J: TRBJ2-1; size: NA; DNA: TGTGCCATCAGTGACCCACAGGGGGCCTCCTACAATGAGCAGTTCTTC; CDR3: CAISDPQGASYNEQFF
V: TRBV2; D: NA; J: TRBJ2-7; size: NA; DNA: TGTGCCAGCAGTCCCGGGTTCTACGAGCAGTACTTC; CDR3: CASSPGFYEQYF
V: TRBV5-1; D: NA; J: TRBJ1-2; size: NA; DNA: TGCGCCAGCAGCTTGAGCCCCACAGGGAGGGCGGGCTACACCTTC; CDR3: CASSLSPTGRAGYTF
V: TRBV6-5; D: NA; J: TRBJ2-5; size: NA; DNA: TGTGCCAGCAGCTCTAGGATAAACGGGGAGACCCAGTACTTC; CDR3: CASSSRINGETQYF
V: TRBV9; D: NA; J: TRBJ2-7; size: NA; DNA: TGTGCCAGCAGCGAGGCCCCAGGGGGGTGGCAGTACTTC; CDR3: CASSEAPGGWQYF
V: TRBV27; D: NA; J: TRBJ1-4; size: NA; DNA: TGTGCCAGCAGTTCCTATATTAATGAAAAACTGTTTTTT; CDR3: CASSSYINEKLFF
V: TRBV9; D: NA; J: TRBJ2-1; size: NA; DNA: TGTGCCAGCAGCGCACAGGCGGCTGGGATGTTCAATGAGCAGTTCTTC; CDR3: CASSAQAAGMFNEQFF
V: TRBV28; D: TRBD1; J: TRBJ2-7; size: NA; DNA: TGTGCCAGCAGTTTAGGCGGGGGACAGGGGGAACACGAGCAGTACTTC; CDR3: CASSLGGGQGEHEQYF
V: TRBV6-2/TRBV6-3; D: NA; J: TRBJ2-1; size: NA; DNA: TGTGCCAGCAGTTACGGCGGTAATGAGCAGTTCTTC; CDR3: CASSYGGNEQFF
V: TRBV28; D: NA; J: TRBJ1-2; size: NA; DNA: TGTGCCAGCAATTTCCAGGTGTTTGGCTACACCTTC; CDR3: CASNFQVFGYTF
V: TRBV6-5; D: TRBD1; J: TRBJ2-7; size: NA; DNA: TGTGCCAGCTCGCGTCGACAGGGTATAAGTGACGAGCAGTACTTC; CDR3: CASSRRQGISDEQYF
V: TRBV6-2/TRBV6-3; D: NA; J: TRBJ2-5; size: NA; DNA: TGTGCCAGCAGTAGGGGGTACCAAGAGACCCAGTACTTC; CDR3: CASSRGYQETQYF
V: TRBV30; D: NA; J: TRBJ2-5; size: NA; DNA: TGTGCCTGGAGTGCAGGGGCAACCCAGTACTTC; CDR3: CAWSAGATQYF
V: TRBV7-9; D: TRBD1; J: TRBJ1-5; size: NA; DNA: TGTGCCAGCAGCTCCAGGGGGCATGATCAGCCCCAGCATTTT; CDR3: CASSSRGHDQPQHF
V: TRBV27; D: TRBD1; J: TRBJ1-2; size: NA; DNA: TGTGCCAGCAGTTTTCGGACAGGGGACGGCTACACCTTC; CDR3: CASSFRTGDGYTF
V: TRBV7-2; D: NA; J: TRBJ2-5; size: NA; DNA: TGTGCCAGCAGCTTAGGTCCGGGAAGACAAGAGACCCAGTACTTC; CDR3: CASSLGPGRQETQYF
V: TRBV6-5; D: NA; J: TRBJ2-7; size: NA; DNA: TGTGCCAGCAACAGGTTAAGTTATACCGAGCAGTACTTC; CDR3: CASNRLSYTEQYF
V: TRBV19; D: TRBD1; J: TRBJ1-1; size: NA; DNA: TGTGCCAGTAGTATGACAGGGTGGGACTTCGGTGAAGCTTTCTTT; CDR3: CASSMTGWDFGEAFF
V: TRBV9; D: TRBD1; J: TRBJ2-5; size: NA; DNA: TGTGCCAGCAGCGACCCCACCTCCGACAGGGAAGGAGAGACCCAGTACTTC; CDR3: CASSDPTSDREGETQYF
V: TRBV2; D: NA; J: TRBJ1-5; size: NA; DNA: TGTGCCAGCAGTGGTGGAGGGCCCGGCAATCAGCCCCAGCATTTT; CDR3: CASSGGGPGNQPQHF
V: TRBV6-5; D: TRBD1; J: TRBJ1-2; size: NA; DNA: TGTGCCAGCAGCCGATCTGGACAGGATGGCTACACCTTC; CDR3: CASSRSGQDGYTF
V: TRBV2; D: TRBD1; J: TRBJ2-7; size: NA; DNA: TGTGCCAGCAGCCGGGACAGGCCTTTCGAGCAGTACTTC; CDR3: CASSRDRPFEQYF
V: TRBV14; D: TRBD1; J: TRBJ2-7; size: NA; DNA: TGTGCCAGCAGCCGGGGGACAGGGGGCGGGTACGAGCAGTACTTC; CDR3: CASSRGTGGGYEQYF
V: TRBV7-2; D: NA; J: TRBJ1-3; size: NA; DNA: TGTGCCAGCAGCCGGGAGAGTGCGGGAAACACCATATATTTT; CDR3: CASSRESAGNTIYF
V: TRBV28; D: TRBD2; J: TRBJ2-3; size: NA; DNA: TGTGCCAGCAGTACCGAAGCGGGAACGCGCACAGATACGCAGTATTTT; CDR3: CASSTEAGTRTDTQYF